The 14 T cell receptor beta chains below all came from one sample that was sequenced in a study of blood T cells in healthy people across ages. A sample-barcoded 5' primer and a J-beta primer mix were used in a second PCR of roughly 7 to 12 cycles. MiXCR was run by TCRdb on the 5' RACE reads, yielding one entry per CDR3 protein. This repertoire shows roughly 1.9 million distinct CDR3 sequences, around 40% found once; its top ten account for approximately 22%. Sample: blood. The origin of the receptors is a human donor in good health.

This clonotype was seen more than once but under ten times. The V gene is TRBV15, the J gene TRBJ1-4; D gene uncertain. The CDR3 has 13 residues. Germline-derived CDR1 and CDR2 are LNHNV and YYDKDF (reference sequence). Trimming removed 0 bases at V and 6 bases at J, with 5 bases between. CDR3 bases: TGTGCCACCAGCAGAGATCAGGATGAAAAACTGTTTTTT. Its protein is CATSRDQDEKLFF.

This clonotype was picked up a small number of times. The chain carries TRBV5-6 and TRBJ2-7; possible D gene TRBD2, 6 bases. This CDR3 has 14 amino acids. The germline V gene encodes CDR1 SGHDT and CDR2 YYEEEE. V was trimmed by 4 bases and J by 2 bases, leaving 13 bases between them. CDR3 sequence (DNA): TGTGCCAGCAGCCCATATGGGGGGACCTACGAGCAGTACTTC. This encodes CASSPYGGTYEQYF.

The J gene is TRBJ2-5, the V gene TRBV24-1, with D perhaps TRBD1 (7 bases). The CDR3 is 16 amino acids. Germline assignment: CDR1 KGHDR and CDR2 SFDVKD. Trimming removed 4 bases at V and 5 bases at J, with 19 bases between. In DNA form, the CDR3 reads TGTGCCACCAGTGAGACCCAACAGGGGAGGTGGGAGACCCAGTACTTC. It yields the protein CATSETQQGRWETQYF.

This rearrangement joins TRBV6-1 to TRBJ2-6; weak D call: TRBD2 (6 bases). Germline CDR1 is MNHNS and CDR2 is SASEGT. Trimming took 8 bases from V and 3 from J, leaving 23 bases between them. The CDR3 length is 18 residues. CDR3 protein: CASYHAGIYRLGANVLTF. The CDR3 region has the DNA TGTGCCAGCTACCATGCGGGGATCTATCGACTTGGGGCCAACGTCCTGACTTTC.

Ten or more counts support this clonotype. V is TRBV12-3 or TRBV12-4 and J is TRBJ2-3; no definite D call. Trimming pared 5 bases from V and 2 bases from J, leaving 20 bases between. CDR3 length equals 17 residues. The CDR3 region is CASSRGRIPTYTDTQYF. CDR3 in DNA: TGTGCCAGCAGTCGTGGACGGATTCCAACATACACAGATACGCAGTATTTT.

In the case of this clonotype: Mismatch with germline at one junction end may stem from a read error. The CDR3 DNA sequence: TGTGCCAGCAGCTTAGCAAGATCCTACAAGCAGTACTTC. Translation: CASSLARSYKQYF. The chain couples TRBV7-2 to TRBJ2-7; unclear D gene. CDR1 and CDR2 (germline): SGHTA, FQGNSA. The CDR3 extends over 13 amino acids.

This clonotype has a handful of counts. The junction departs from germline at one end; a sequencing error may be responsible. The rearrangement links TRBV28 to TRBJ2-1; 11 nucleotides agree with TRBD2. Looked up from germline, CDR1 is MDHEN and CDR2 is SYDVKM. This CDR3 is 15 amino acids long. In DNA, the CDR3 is TGCATGACGGCTAGCGGGGGGTTTTCCTACAATGAGCAGTTCTTC. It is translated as CMTASGGFSYNEQFF.

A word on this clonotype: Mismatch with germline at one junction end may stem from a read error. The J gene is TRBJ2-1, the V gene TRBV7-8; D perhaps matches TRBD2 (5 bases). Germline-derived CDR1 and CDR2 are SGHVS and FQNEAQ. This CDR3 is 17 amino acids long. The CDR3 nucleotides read TGTGCCGGCAGATCCCCTAAAGGAGCGGACTCCTACAATGAGCAGTTCTTC. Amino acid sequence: CAGRSPKGADSYNEQFF.

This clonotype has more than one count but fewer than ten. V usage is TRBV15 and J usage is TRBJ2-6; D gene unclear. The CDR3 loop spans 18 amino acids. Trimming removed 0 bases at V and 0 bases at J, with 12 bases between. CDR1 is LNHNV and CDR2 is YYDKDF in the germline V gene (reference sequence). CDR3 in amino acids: CATSRDNFPGSGANVLTF. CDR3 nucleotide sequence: TGTGCCACCAGCAGAGATAATTTTCCGGGCTCTGGGGCCAACGTCCTGACTTTC.

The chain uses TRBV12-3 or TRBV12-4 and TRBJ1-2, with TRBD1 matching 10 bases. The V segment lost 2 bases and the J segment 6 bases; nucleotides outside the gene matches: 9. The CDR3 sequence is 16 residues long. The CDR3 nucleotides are TGTGCCAGCAGTTTAAGTGCGGGACAGGGGATCAATGGCTACACCTTC. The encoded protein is CASSLSAGQGINGYTF.

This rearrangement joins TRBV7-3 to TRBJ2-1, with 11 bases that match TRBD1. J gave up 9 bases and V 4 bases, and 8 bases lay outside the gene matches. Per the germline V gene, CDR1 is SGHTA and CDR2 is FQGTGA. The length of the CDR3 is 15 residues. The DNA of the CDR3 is TGTGCCAGCAGCTCCGGACAGGGGGCGAGACGTGAGCAGTTCTTC. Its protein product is CASSSGQGARREQFF.

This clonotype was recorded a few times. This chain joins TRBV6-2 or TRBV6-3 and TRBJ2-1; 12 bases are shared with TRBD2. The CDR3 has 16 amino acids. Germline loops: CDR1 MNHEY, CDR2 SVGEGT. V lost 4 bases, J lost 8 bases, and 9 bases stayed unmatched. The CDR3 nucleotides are TGTGCCAGCAGTTCCCCTAGCGGGGGGGCCGGCGATGAGCAGTTCTTC. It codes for CASSSPSGGAGDEQFF.

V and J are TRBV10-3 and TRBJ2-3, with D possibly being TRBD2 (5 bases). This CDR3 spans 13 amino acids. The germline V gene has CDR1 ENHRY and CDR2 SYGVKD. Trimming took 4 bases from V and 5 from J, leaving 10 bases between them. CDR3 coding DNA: TGTGCCATCAGTGGTCTAGCTGGAGATACGCAGTATTTT. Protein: CAISGLAGDTQYF.

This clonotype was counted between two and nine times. In DNA, the CDR3 is TGCAGCGTTACTTACAGTCCCCCGGAAGCTTTCTTT. It translates to CSVTYSPPEAFF. The chain employs TRBV29-1 and TRBJ1-1; D gene ambiguous. Germline CDR1 is SQVTM and CDR2 is ANQGSEA. Trimming cost V 5 bases and J 8 bases, with 15 bases left between them. The CDR3 totals 12 residues.